This passage covers 26 T cell receptor beta chains from one sample sequenced in a study of long-term antiretroviral therapy in people with HIV. Investigators performed immunoSEQ version v3.0 at survey level. The repertoire was sequenced with immunoSEQ multiplex PCR; TCRdb's copy has only in-frame clones and lacks some. The sample has roughly 29,000 clones; 95% are singletons. The sample consisted of unsorted PBMCs, taken 5.3 years after starting antiretroviral therapy. These TCRs come from a middle-aged man with HIV.

This chain connects TRBV23-1 to TRBJ2-1; D remains ambiguous. TRBV23-1 is designated an ORF whose function remains uncertain. The CDR3 runs to 13 residues. Trimming cost V 6 bases and J 2 bases, with 8 bases left between them. This chain's CDR3 is CASSPFTYNEQFF. In DNA, the CDR3 is TGCGCCAGCAGCCCTTTCACCTACAATGAGCAGTTCTTC.

A single count supports this clone. The rearrangement uses TRBV28 and TRBJ1-4; perhaps TRBD1 as D (6 bases). CDR3 size: 14 residues. Germline CDR1 is MDHEN and CDR2 is SYDVKM. Deletions cut 1 base from V and 7 bases from J, with 10 bases between. The chain's CDR3 is CASSLSGQREKLFF. CDR3 DNA sequence: TGTGCCAGCAGTTTATCCGGACAGCGTGAAAAACTGTTTTTT.

The chain has TRBV5-4 and TRBJ2-7, with D tentatively TRBD1 or TRBD2 (5 bases each). Germline V CDR1 and CDR2: SGHNT, YYREEE (reference sequence). Trimming left V 3 bases short and J 6 bases short, with 13 bases between. The CDR3 is 13 residues long. The CDR3 is CASSSLEGSEQYF. The CDR3 nucleotides read TGTGCCAGCAGCTCGCTCGAGGGGTCCGAGCAGTACTTC.

The genes are TRBV6-1 and TRBJ2-7; 11 bases map to TRBD1. This CDR3 is built from 14 residues. Trimming cost V 5 bases and J 6 bases; bases outside gene matches: 6. Per the germline V gene, CDR1 is MNHNS and CDR2 is SASEGT. CDR3 amino acids: CASSSRTGGLEQYF. DNA of the CDR3: TGTGCCAGCAGTTCCCGGACAGGGGGCCTCGAGCAGTACTTC.

Only one count was recorded for this clone. V usage is TRBV7-2 and J usage is TRBJ2-3; 7 nucleotides line up with TRBD1. The CDR3 totals 15 residues. Germline CDR1 is SGHTA and CDR2 is FQGNSA. Trimming cost V 3 bases and J 3 bases; bases outside gene matches: 6. The CDR3 spells CASSLRQGVTDTQYF. The CDR3, as DNA: TGTGCCAGCAGCTTGAGGCAGGGGGTGACAGATACGCAGTATTTT.

The V and J genes are TRBV7-6 and TRBJ2-2, with 8 positions matching TRBD2. Unmatched junction bases numbered 7, after V lost 5 bases and J lost 5 bases. The CDR3 is 15 amino acids. Germline V gene lookup returns CDR1 SGHVS and CDR2 FNYEAQ. CDR3 nucleotides: TGTGCCAGCAGCCTCTATCGGGGGGGTACCGGGGAGCTGTTTTTT. Translation gives CASSLYRGGTGELFF.

The chain couples TRBV30 to TRBJ1-4, with D perhaps matching TRBD1 (5 bases). Trimming left V 1 base short and J 4 bases short, with 13 bases between. The germline CDR1 and CDR2 sequences are GTSNPN and SVGIG (reference sequence). This CDR3 region has 15 residues. CDR3 in amino acids: CAWSEGEGFNEKLFF. The CDR3 DNA is TGTGCCTGGAGTGAAGGAGAGGGGTTTAATGAAAAACTGTTTTTT.

The chain uses TRBV9 and TRBJ1-1; D remains unclear. Germline V lookup: CDR1 SGDLS, CDR2 YYNGEE. CDR3 length equals 13 residues. The ends were cut back, 0 bases at V and 8 bases at J, with 11 bases in the middle. CDR3 coding DNA: TGTGCCAGCAGCGTAGGACGGGTAGAGGAAGCTTTCTTT. This sequence encodes CASSVGRVEEAFF.

The rearrangement joins TRBV4-3 to TRBJ2-3; possible D gene TRBD2, 6 bases. Germline CDR1 and CDR2: LGHNA and YSLEER. This CDR3 comprises 15 residues. Trimming pared 0 bases from V and 6 bases from J, leaving 13 bases between. This chain's CDR3 is CASSQDERAGDTQYF. The CDR3 nucleotides read TGCGCCAGCAGCCAAGATGAAAGGGCGGGGGATACGCAGTATTTT.

This chain links TRBV6-1 with TRBJ2-7; the D is unclear. The V end was cut by 6 bases, the J end by 2 bases, with 5 bases between. CDR1 and CDR2 from the germline V gene are MNHNS and SASEGT. CDR3 size: 11 residues. CDR3 nucleotides: TGTGCCAGCAGACGGACCTACGAGCAGTACTTC. It specifies CASRRTYEQYF.

In this sample, this clone turned up a few times. V is TRBV2 and J is TRBJ2-3; TRBD2 aligns across 13 bases. Germline-derived CDR1 and CDR2 are SNHLY and FYNNEI. The length of the CDR3 is 18 residues. V was clipped by 6 bases and J by 1 base; unmatched bases: 10. CDR3 DNA: TGTGCCAGCAGCGCCGGGACTAGCGGGGCTCGAGGCACAGATACGCAGTATTTT. This codes for CASSAGTSGARGTDTQYF.

The chain employs TRBV5-4 and TRBJ1-2; D gene unclear. Trimming cost V 6 bases and J 2 bases, with 11 bases left between them. The CDR3 is 13 residues long. In germline, CDR1 is SGHNT, CDR2 YYREEE (reference sequence). The CDR3 loop reads CASTGDWNYGYTF. The CDR3 coding sequence is TGTGCCAGCACCGGGGATTGGAACTATGGCTACACCTTC.

This chain connects TRBV15 to TRBJ1-6; no clear D. From germline, CDR1 is LNHNV and CDR2 YYDKDF (reference sequence). The CDR3 runs to 15 residues. V lost 0 bases to trimming and J lost 10 bases, with 13 bases between them. Here the CDR3 DNA reads TGTGCCACCAGCAGAGATCGAGGGAAGGGCTCACCCCTCCACTTT. Protein product: CATSRDRGKGSPLHF.

This chain links TRBV30 with TRBJ1-2; TRBD1 matches at 7 bases. V shed 4 bases, J shed 4 bases, and the junction held 3 bases outside the gene matches. CDR1 is GTSNPN, CDR2 SVGIG, per germline (reference sequence). This CDR3 is 12 amino acids long. The CDR3 DNA follows: TGTGCCTGGACAGGGGGTCTCTATGGCTACACCTTC. Translated, it gives CAWTGGLYGYTF.

The chain employs TRBV2 and TRBJ2-7; TRBD1 aligns across 10 bases. This CDR3 has 13 amino acids. The junction had 6 bases not matched to a gene; V was cut back by 6 bases and J by 7 bases. Germline CDR1 and CDR2: SNHLY and FYNNEI. Here the CDR3 DNA reads TGTGCCAGCAGCCGACAGGGGGCAAGGGAGCAGTACTTC. Its protein is CASSRQGAREQYF.

V and J are TRBV6-5 and TRBJ1-6; no clear D. This CDR3 contains 15 residues. CDR1 and CDR2 (germline): MNHEY, SVGAGI. Trimming removed 2 bases from V and 6 bases from J, with 11 bases in between. CDR3 nucleotides: TGTGCCAGCAGTTACGCAGATCCCGGTAATTCACCCCTCCACTTT. The encoded protein is CASSYADPGNSPLHF.

The J gene is TRBJ1-5, the V gene TRBV5-8, with a weak D call TRBD1 (6 bases). Germline loops: CDR1 SGHTS, CDR2 YDEGEE. V was cut by 2 bases and J by 5 bases, with 20 bases left in between. The CDR3 extends over 17 amino acids. The CDR3 DNA reads TGTGCCAGCAGCTTAGAACAGGGAACGGCCCAGTATCAGCCCCAGCATTTT. Translating gives CASSLEQGTAQYQPQHF.

This rearrangement joins TRBV4-3 to TRBJ2-7; TRBD2 matches 7 bases. In germline, CDR1 is LGHNA, CDR2 YSLEER. V was pared by 1 base and J by 2 bases, with 2 bases of the junction left unmatched. This CDR3 contains 14 residues. As DNA, the CDR3 is TGCGCCAGCAGCCAAGTTCGGGGGGCCTACGAGCAGTACTTC. As protein: CASSQVRGAYEQYF.

This chain links TRBV13 with TRBJ2-2, with 8 bases fitting TRBD2. Germline CDR1 PRHDT, CDR2 FYEKMQ (reference sequence). Trimming removed 2 bases from V and 4 bases from J; junction bases left unmatched: 6. The CDR3 is 16 residues long. CDR3 bases: TGTGCCAGCAGCTTAAAGACTAGCGTTGGCACCGGGGAGCTGTTTTTT. Translated: CASSLKTSVGTGELFF.

The chain links TRBV19 to TRBJ2-7; 8 nucleotides line up with TRBD1. Germline CDR1 is LNHDA and CDR2 is SQIVND (reference sequence). The CDR3 consists of 14 residues. The ends lost 5 bases at V and 2 bases at J; junction bases unmatched: 5. In nucleotides, the CDR3 is TGTGCCAGTAGTCCTTGGACAGGGACCTACGAGCAGTACTTC. Protein sequence: CASSPWTGTYEQYF.

V gene TRBV10-2 combines with J gene TRBJ2-2; TRBD2 matches 11 bases. CDR3 length: 16 residues. The V gene end was trimmed by 6 bases and the J gene end by 4 bases; junction bases not matched to a gene: 7. Germline CDR1 WSHSY, CDR2 SAAADI. CDR3 region: CASRGRLAGTTGELFF. As DNA, the CDR3 is TGCGCCAGCAGGGGTCGACTAGCGGGGACCACCGGGGAGCTGTTTTTT.

The V and J genes are TRBV19 and TRBJ1-1; D might be TRBD1 (5 bases). V lost 3 bases and J lost 4, with 9 bases in between. The CDR3 extends over 13 amino acids. Germline V gene lookup returns CDR1 LNHDA and CDR2 SQIVND (reference sequence). CDR3 residues: CASSIGGGTEAFF. The CDR3 DNA follows: TGTGCCAGTAGTATCGGGGGGGGCACTGAAGCTTTCTTT.

The chain is built from TRBV21-1 and TRBJ2-7; the table gives TRBD1 as D, unverified against the DNA. TRBV21-1 is a documented pseudogene. The CDR3 length is 16 residues. The CDR3 bases are TGTGCCAGCAGCAAAGACCGGGACAGGGTTGTCTACGAGCAGTACTTC. It encodes CASSKDRDRVVYEQYF.

J is TRBJ2-1 and V is TRBV10-3, with unresolved D. Germline lookup yields CDR1 ENHRY and CDR2 SYGVKD. V lost 0 bases to trimming and J lost 9 bases, with 12 bases between them. The CDR3 sequence is 14 residues long. CDR3 nucleotide sequence: TGTGCCATCAGTGAGTCAACCCGGGTGATTGAGCAGTTCTTC. Encoded protein: CAISESTRVIEQFF.

The chain recombines TRBV19 with TRBJ1-2; a weak D match, TRBD1 (5 bases). Per the germline V gene, CDR1 is LNHDA and CDR2 is SQIVND (reference sequence). Between the trimmed V and J ends, which lost 5 bases and 2 bases, there was a span of 6 bases. The CDR3 has 12 amino acids. The CDR3 sequence is CASSGDNYGYTF. For the CDR3, the DNA is TGTGCCAGTAGTGGGGACAACTATGGCTACACCTTC.

The chain combines TRBV9 with TRBJ2-7, with a possible D match to TRBD1 (5 bases). This CDR3 contains 15 residues. Trimming took 0 bases from V and 0 from J, leaving 10 bases between them. The germline V gene has CDR1 SGDLS and CDR2 YYNGEE. The CDR3, as DNA: TGTGCCAGCAGCGTAGCCACAGGAATCTCCTACGAGCAGTACTTC. Its protein is CASSVATGISYEQYF. Drawing the rest from reference TRBV9 and TRBJ2-7, the complete variable domain is DSGVTQTPKHLITATGQRVTLRCSPRSGDLSVYWYQQSLDQGLQFLIQYYNGEERAKGNILERFSAQQFPDLHSELNLSSLELGDSALYFCASSVATGISYEQYFGPGTRLTVT.